The T cell receptor beta chain described here comes from a study of vaccination and CD4 T cells after COVID-19. An Oncomine TCR Beta short-read assay was used to sequence the DNA from cultured CD4+ T cells. The authors extracted genomic DNA from cultured CD4+ T cells. TCRdb fed the PCR reads into MiXCR, producing one record per CDR3 protein. There are tens of thousands of distinct CDR3 sequences in the sample; around 28% occur only once, and roughly 7.2% lies in the top ten. General observations from the study: Reactive clone data from convalescent patients indicated a median of about 88% appearing only post-vaccination.

V was clipped by 2 bases and J by 3 bases; unmatched bases: 8. Germline CDR1 MDHEN, CDR2 SYDVKM. CDR3 length: 16 amino acids. Comment on this clonotype: Its antigen is as yet unknown.

Time point here: late sampling 161 to 241 days after vaccination in three convalescent patients. Stated treatment: roughly 11-day PBMC culture with coronavirus spike peptide pools or control peptides (ViraFEST assay). ViraFEST used peptide pools to expand antigen-specific T cells, then sequenced TCRs. Positive PCR dates ranged from March to December 2020; these dates predated US Alpha, Beta and Delta variants. The sequenced sample was CD4+ T cells from blood, cultured in vitro, obtained about 7 months after SARS-CoV-2 vaccination. The gene calls are TRBV28 and TRBJ2-7, with 9 nucleotides matching TRBD2. This clonotype was sampled from a human donor who had recovered from COVID-19. In DNA form, the CDR3 reads TGTGCCAGCAGTTTAATGCGACTAGCGGACCACTACGAGCAGTACTTC. Translating it yields CASSLMRLADHYEQYF. Drawing the rest from reference TRBV28 and TRBJ2-7, the complete variable domain is DVKVTQSSRYLVKRTGEKVFLECVQDMDHENMFWYRQDPGLGLRLIYFSYDVKMKEKGDIPEGYSVSREKKERFSLILESASTNQTSMYLCASSLMRLADHYEQYFGPGTRLTVT.